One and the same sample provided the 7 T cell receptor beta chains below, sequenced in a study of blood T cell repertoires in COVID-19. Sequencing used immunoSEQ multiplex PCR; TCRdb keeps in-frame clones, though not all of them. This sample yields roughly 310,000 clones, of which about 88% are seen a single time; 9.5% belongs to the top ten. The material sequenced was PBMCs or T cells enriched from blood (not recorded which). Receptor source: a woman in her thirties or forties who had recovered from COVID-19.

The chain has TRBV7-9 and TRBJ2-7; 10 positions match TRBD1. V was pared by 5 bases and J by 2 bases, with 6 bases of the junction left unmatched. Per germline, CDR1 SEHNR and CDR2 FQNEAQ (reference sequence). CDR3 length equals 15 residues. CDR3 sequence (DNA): TGTGCCAGCAGCGTCCCTGGACAGGGGGCCTACGAGCAGTACTTC. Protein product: CASSVPGQGAYEQYF.

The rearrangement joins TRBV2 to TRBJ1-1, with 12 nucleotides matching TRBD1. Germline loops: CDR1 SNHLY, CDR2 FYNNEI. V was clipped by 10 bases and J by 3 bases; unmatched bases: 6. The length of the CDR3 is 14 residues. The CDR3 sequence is CANLGQGADTEAFF. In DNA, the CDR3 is TGTGCCAACCTGGGACAGGGGGCCGACACTGAAGCTTTCTTT.

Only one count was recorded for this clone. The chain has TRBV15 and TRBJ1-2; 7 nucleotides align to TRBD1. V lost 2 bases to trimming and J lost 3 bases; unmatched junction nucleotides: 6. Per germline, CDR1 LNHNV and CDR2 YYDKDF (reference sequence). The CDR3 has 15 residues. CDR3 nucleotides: TGTGCCACCAGCAGACCCCCCGGGACAGACTATGGCTACACCTTC. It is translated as CATSRPPGTDYGYTF. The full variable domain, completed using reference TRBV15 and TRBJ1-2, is DAMVIQNPRYQVTQFGKPVTLSCSQTLNHNVMYWYQQKSSQAPKLLFHYYDKDFNNEADTPDNFQSRRPNTSFCFLDIRSPGLGDTAMYLCATSRPPGTDYGYTFGSGTRLTVV.

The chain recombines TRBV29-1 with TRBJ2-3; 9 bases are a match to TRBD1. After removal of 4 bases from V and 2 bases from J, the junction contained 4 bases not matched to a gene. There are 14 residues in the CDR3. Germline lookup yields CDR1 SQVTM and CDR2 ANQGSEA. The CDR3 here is CSVVGQGNTDTQYF. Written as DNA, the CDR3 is TGCAGCGTTGTTGGACAGGGGAACACAGATACGCAGTATTTT.

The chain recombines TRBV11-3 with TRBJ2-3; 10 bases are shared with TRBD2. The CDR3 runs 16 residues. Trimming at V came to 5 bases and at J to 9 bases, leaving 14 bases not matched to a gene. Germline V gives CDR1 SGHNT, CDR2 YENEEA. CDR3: CASSPRIEREGETQYF. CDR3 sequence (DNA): TGTGCCAGCAGCCCCCGGATTGAGCGGGAGGGAGAAACGCAGTATTTT.

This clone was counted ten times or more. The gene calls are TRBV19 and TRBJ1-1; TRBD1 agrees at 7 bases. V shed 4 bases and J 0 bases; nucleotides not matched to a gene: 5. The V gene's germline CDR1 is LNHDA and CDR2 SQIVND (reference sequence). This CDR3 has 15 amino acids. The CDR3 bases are TGTGCCAGTAGTAGGGGACAGAGTATGAACACTGAAGCTTTCTTT. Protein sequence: CASSRGQSMNTEAFF.

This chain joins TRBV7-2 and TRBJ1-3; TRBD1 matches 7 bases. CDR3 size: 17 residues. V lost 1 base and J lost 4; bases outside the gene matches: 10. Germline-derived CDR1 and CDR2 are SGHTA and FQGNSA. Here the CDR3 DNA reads TGTGCCAGCAGCTTAGGTCCACCAGGGGGTACGGGAAACACCATATATTTT. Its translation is CASSLGPPGGTGNTIYF.